What follows describes a single TCR beta chain. These data are taken from a study of blood T cell repertoires in COVID-19. Study-wide background: Acute-phase and convalescent COVID-19 samples originated in the United States, Italy and Spain. Nucleic acid was either cDNA or gDNA, and it came from T cells, B-cell-depleted T cells, or PBMCs.

Per the original data handling: How many nucleated cells were present was estimated from reference gene primer amplification. Sequenced by immunoSEQ multiplex PCR; TCRdb stores in-frame clones only, minus some. That table furnishes V, J and clone size, whereas the DNA furnished D and trimming. This sample has roughly 440,000 clones, with approximately 88% found just once. CDR1 and CDR2 from the germline V gene are SGHRS and YFSETQ. The CDR3 totals 12 residues. The V gene lost 7 bases and the J gene lost 4 bases, with 11 bases spanning the gap. The genes are TRBV5-1 and TRBJ1-2; D is unresolved. What was sequenced was peripheral blood. The origin of this receptor is a woman aged 50 to 65 with COVID-19, enrolled during active disease. The chain's CDR3 is CASLEGGYGYTF. The CDR3 coding sequence is TGCGCCAGCCTCGAAGGAGGCTATGGCTACACCTTC. Combining the CDR3 with reference TRBV5-1 and TRBJ1-2 gives the whole variable domain KAGVTQTPRYLIKTRGQQVTLSCSPISGHRSVSWYQQTPGQGLQFLFEYFSETQRNKGNFPGRFSGRQFSNSRSEMNVSTLELGDSALYLCASLEGGYGYTFGSGTRLTVV.